Listed below are T cell receptor beta chains from one sample, sequenced in a study of cytomegalovirus exposure and HLA in healthy donors. TCRdb's table, derived via immunoSEQ multiplex PCR, lists solely in-frame clones and lacks some. The profile covers 100,000 or so clones, with approximately 80% appearing a single time and roughly 5% taken by the ten largest. The sequenced sample was PBMCs. Every receptor here comes from a man aged 25-40 years in good health and CMV-seropositive. CDR3s include the opening cysteine and the closing phenylalanine or tryptophan. A D gene is named only where the DNA matches it firmly. The size entry is marked missing in some rows and otherwise reads once, few, many or a size class.

D,J,V,size,DNA,CDR3
.,TRBJ1-2,TRBV19,.,TGTGCCAGTAGTATCCTACCCCGACAGGCTTCCTATGGCTACACCTTC,CASSILPRQASYGYTF
TRBD1,TRBJ1-1,TRBV5-8,.,TGTGCCAGCAGCGGAGGGACAGGGGTCGGTACTGAAGCTTTCTTT,CASSGGTGVGTEAFF
TRBD1,TRBJ1-2,TRBV19,once,TGTGCCAGTACCCGGGACAGGGGGCGGTCTGGCTACACCTTC,CASTRDRGRSGYTF
TRBD1,TRBJ1-6,TRBV27,.,TGTGCCAGCAGTCCCCGACCTGGACAGGGAGGGTCCTATAATTCACCCCTCCACTTT,CASSPRPGQGGSYNSPLHF
TRBD1,TRBJ2-7,TRBV7-8,.,TGTGCCAGCAGCTTTCAGGGGACAGGGTCTTACGAGCAGTACTTC,CASSFQGTGSYEQYF
.,TRBJ2-6,TRBV6-5,.,TGTGCCAGCAGTCTGTCCGGAGGAGGGGCCAACGTCCTGACTTTC,CASSLSGGGANVLTF
.,TRBJ2-2,TRBV30,.,TGTGCCTGGGGACGGTGGGGGGGCGCGGAGACCGGGGAGCTGTTTTTT,CAWGRWGGAETGELFF
TRBD2,TRBJ2-3,TRBV9,few,TGTGCCAGCAGCTACGGACTAGCCGCAGATACGCAGTATTTT,CASSYGLAADTQYF
TRBD1,TRBJ1-2,TRBV5-1,.,TGCGCCAGCAGCTACCCACCCGGGACAGGCCACTATGGCTACACCTTC,CASSYPPGTGHYGYTF
TRBD1,TRBJ1-1,TRBV11-2,.,TGTGTCAGCGGGCAGACAGGGGACAAAGCTTTCTTT,CVSGQTGDKAFF
TRBD2,TRBJ2-1,TRBV5-1,few,TGCGCCAGCAGCTTGGGCGGGGGGGTCTACAATGAGCAGTTCTTC,CASSLGGGVYNEQFF
TRBD2,TRBJ2-2,TRBV9,.,TGTGCCAGCAGCGCCAGGACTAGCGGGGGGGCGAACACCGGGGAGCTGTTTTTT,CASSARTSGGANTGELFF
TRBD2,TRBJ2-1,TRBV9,.,TGTGCCAGCAGCGAGACTAGCGGGAGTAACAATGAGCAGTTCTTC,CASSETSGSNNEQFF
.,TRBJ2-3,TRBV15,.,TGTGCCACCAGCGGTGACAGGTTTGAAGATACGCAGTATTTT,CATSGDRFEDTQYF
.,TRBJ2-3,TRBV5-1,.,TGCGCCAGCAGCTCCGGCTTACAGTCCACAGATACGCAGTATTTT,CASSSGLQSTDTQYF
TRBD2,TRBJ2-1,TRBV6-4,.,TGTGCCAGCAGTGACTCGGCGGGAGGTATGAATGAGCAGTTCTTC,CASSDSAGGMNEQFF
TRBD1,TRBJ1-2,TRBV27,.,TGTGCCAGCAGCGTTTTTGGGACAGGGGGAAACTATGGCTACACCTTC,CASSVFGTGGNYGYTF
.,TRBJ2-1,TRBV27,.,TGTGCCAGCAGTTTAACCCTACTAGCTGCCTACAATGAGCAGTTCTTC,CASSLTLLAAYNEQFF
.,TRBJ1-3,TRBV14,.,TGTGCCAGCAGCCAAGCGGGGAGAGGAAACACCATATATTTT,CASSQAGRGNTIYF
TRBD2,TRBJ2-3,TRBV5-1,.,TGCGCCAGCAGCTTCATGACTAGCGGGGGAGGCACAGATACGCAGTATTTT,CASSFMTSGGGTDTQYF
.,TRBJ2-5,TRBV9,.,TGTGCCAGCAGCGTAGGAGGGTTCGAGACCCAGTACTTC,CASSVGGFETQYF
.,TRBJ2-6,TRBV29-1,.,TGCAGCGTGAGGGGGGGGGTTCATTCTGGGGCCAACGTCCTGACTTTC,CSVRGGVHSGANVLTF
.,TRBJ2-5,TRBV5-1,.,TGCGCCAGCAGCTTGGGACTACAAGAGACCCAGTACTTC,CASSLGLQETQYF
TRBD2,TRBJ2-7,TRBV7-9,few,TGTGCCAGCAGCTTAGTAGGGCGGGAGAGGTCCTACGAGCAGTACTTC,CASSLVGRERSYEQYF
.,TRBJ2-1,TRBV7-2,few,TGTGCCAGCAGCTTAGAATCTCAATGGGGCGACGATGAGCAGTTCTTC,CASSLESQWGDDEQFF
.,TRBJ2-6,TRBV10-3,.,TGTGCCATCAGTTCTAACGAGGTCTCTGGGGCCAACGTCCTGACTTTC,CAISSNEVSGANVLTF
.,TRBJ2-7,TRBV4-1,.,TGCGCCAACAGTCGACCCGGGGGAGGAGACGAGCAGTACTTC,CANSRPGGGDEQYF